This T cell receptor beta chain was obtained from a study of blood T cell repertoires in COVID-19. Across the whole study: Researchers got acute and convalescent COVID-19 samples from the United States, Italy and Spain. The analysed material was cDNA or gDNA that came from T cells, B-cell-depleted T cells, or PBMCs.

The data were produced by immunoSEQ multiplex PCR, yet TCRdb's version contains in-frame clones alone and is incomplete. The sample lists 100,000 to 150,000 clones, about 88% occurring once. The length of the CDR3 is 16 residues. The V gene's germline CDR1 is SGHNT and CDR2 YYREEE (reference sequence). V gave up 1 base and J gave up 1 base; unmatched junction bases: 4. The sample comprised peripheral blood. The chain combines TRBV5-4 with TRBJ2-3, with 9 bases identical to TRBD1. The receptor comes from a woman older than 75 with acute or convalescent COVID-19. CDR3 protein: CASSLMGQGRTDTQYF. In nucleotides, the CDR3 is TGTGCCAGCAGCTTGATGGGACAGGGCCGCACAGATACGCAGTATTTT.